This T cell receptor (beta chain) was identified during a study of monozygotic twins with cystic fibrosis. Study-level results: Low clonality (median around 0.009) suggested a mostly naive repertoire.

Remarks on this clone: What it recognizes is unknown.

V was clipped by 0 bases and J by 7 bases, with 5 bases between them. The germline V gene encodes CDR1 GTSNPN and CDR2 SVGIG (reference sequence). This CDR3 spans 11 amino acids. Libraries were prepared by immunoSEQ multiplex PCR; TCRdb keeps only in-frame clonotypes and omits some of them. Among approximately 17,000 clones listed, around 96% were seen once. The chain links TRBV30 to TRBJ2-3; D remains ambiguous. The sequencing sample was made of blood. This TCR was recovered from a girl aged 2 to 10 with cystic fibrosis. CDR3: CAWSVSNTQYF. The CDR3 nucleotides read TGTGCCTGGAGTGTGTCCAATACGCAGTATTTT.